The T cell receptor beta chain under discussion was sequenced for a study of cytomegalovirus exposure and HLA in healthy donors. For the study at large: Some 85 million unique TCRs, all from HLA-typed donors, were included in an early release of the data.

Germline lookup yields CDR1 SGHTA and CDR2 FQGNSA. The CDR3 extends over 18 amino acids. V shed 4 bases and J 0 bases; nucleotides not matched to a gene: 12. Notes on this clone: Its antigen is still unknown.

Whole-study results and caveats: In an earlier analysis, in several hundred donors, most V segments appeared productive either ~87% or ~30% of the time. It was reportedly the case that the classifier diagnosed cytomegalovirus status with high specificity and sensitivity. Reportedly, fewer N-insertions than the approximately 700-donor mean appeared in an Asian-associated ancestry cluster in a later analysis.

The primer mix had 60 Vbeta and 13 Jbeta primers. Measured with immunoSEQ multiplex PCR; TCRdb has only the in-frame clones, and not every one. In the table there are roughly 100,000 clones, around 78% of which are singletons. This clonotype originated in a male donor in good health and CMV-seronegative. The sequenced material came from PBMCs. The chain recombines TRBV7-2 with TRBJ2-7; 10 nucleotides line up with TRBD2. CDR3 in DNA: TGTGCCAGCAGCTCCCGACCCTTACTAGCGGGACCCTCCTACGAGCAGTACTTC. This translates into CASSSRPLLAGPSYEQYF.